This T cell receptor (beta chain) was sequenced in a study of blood T cell repertoires in COVID-19 (TCRdb year 2020). With respect to the entire study: The collaborator samples originated in the United States, Italy and Spain and spanned the acute and convalescent phases of COVID-19. The repertoires were made available in a free public database intended to serve as a resource for research on the immune response to SARS-CoV-2. Samples were obtained from the ongoing ImmuneRACE study (first 160 participants) and from about 1,300 subjects provided by 6 global collaborators. Where available, HLA class I and class II types were taken from metadata supplied by the sample provider and were not determined by assay-based typing. Subjects who had been exposed to COVID-19, were actively infected with it, or had recovered from it provided the deeply sampled blood TCRbeta repertoires that made up the dataset. The material from the prospective study consisted of cDNA or gDNA derived from T cells, B-cell-depleted T cells, or PBMCs. The sample metadata nearly always contained a de-identified subject ID, COVID-19 status, age in years and sex.

CDR3 length: 14 amino acids, cysteine to phenylalanine. Just CDR3 DNA is preserved here, 42 bases in frame from base 1. The germline V gene specifies SGDLS as CDR1 and YYNGEE as CDR2. V is cut by 1 base and J by 3 bases, and the space between the germline ends is 10 bases. The immunoSEQ Assay, a bias-controlled multiplex PCR, was used to amplify TCRbeta CDR3 regions from genomic DNA. For the original study's pipeline: Within the assay, amplification of reference gene primers was used to estimate how many nucleated cells each sample contained. To quantify the absolute abundance of each unique TCRbeta CDR3 rearrangement, sequence reads were collapsed and filtered. For each sample, productive Simpson clonality was calculated as the square root of Simpson's diversity index across productive rearrangements. The immuneACCESS repertoire file appears here via TCRdb, limited to in-frame rearrangements. These files lack a portion of the clones; in checked studies, under half of the deficit traces to unresolved V genes, and the cause of the others is not known. Clone size and V and J calls were adopted from that table, with D and trimming inferred from the DNA. Within this sample are 250,000 or so clones, with 83% of them counted one time only. 3% to 4% of the sample goes to the ten largest clones.

What the research found in general, with its limitations: Clinical and demographic metadata were provided uncurated, with the amount varying by source and participant.

Of note for this clone: Its recognized antigen is unknown. Per-nucleotide qualities are absent, and no much larger clonotype sits a single base away.

Enrolling through a virtual design, the prospective study's participants ranged in age from roughly 18 to 89 years and lived across roughly 24 United States geographic areas. Cohort assignment in the prospective study relied on participant-reported clinical history from a screening survey and a study questionnaire. Exposed participants had been in contact, within 2 weeks of entering the study, with a person who had a PCR-confirmed or clinician-diagnosed case of COVID-19. Mobile phlebotomists in the prospective study collected whole blood, serum and a nasopharyngeal or oropharyngeal swab from every participant. Prospective study participants could optionally give additional blood draws and questionnaires over a 2-month period. Before DNA extraction, blood samples from the prospective study were shipped at room temperature or frozen.

The sequencing sample was made of PBMCs or T cells enriched from blood (not recorded which). This sequence uses TRBV9 and TRBJ1-1; TRBD1 might be the D gene, on 6 matching bases. The receptor's source is a middle-aged woman who had been exposed to COVID-19. The nucleotides are TGTGCCAGCAGCGTATGGCCAGGGGACACTGAAGCTTTCTTT. It codes for CASSVWPGDTEAFF.